This passage covers 8 T cell receptor beta chains from one sample sequenced in a study of T cell repertoires in cytomegalovirus infection. These receptors have no known antigen. TCRdb analysed the reads with MiXCR anew, one entry per CDR3 protein. The table lists around 900,000 distinct CDR3 sequences, approximately 31% of them singletons, with under 15% in the top ten. This sample comprised cultured CD8+ T cells from PBMCs, obtained from culture after CMV antigen stimulation. These receptor sequences come from a human donor in good health (CMV status not recorded). Some clones in this sample may be carry-over from other donors' samples.

The chain has TRBV27 and TRBJ2-3; 8 positions agree with TRBD1. The CDR3 length is 13 residues. Germline V lookup: CDR1 MNHEY, CDR2 SMNVEV (reference sequence). J gave up 14 bases and V 5 bases, and 12 bases lay outside the gene matches. CDR3 in amino acids: CASSANPGQVGYF. The CDR3 DNA reads as TGTGCCAGCAGTGCCAATCCGGGACAGGTCGGGTATTTT.

The chain recombines TRBV19 with TRBJ2-3; D possibly matches TRBD1 or TRBD2 (5 bases each). Trimming left V 1 base short and J 5 bases short, with 16 bases between. Looked up from germline, CDR1 is LNHDA and CDR2 is SQIVND (reference sequence). This CDR3 contains 16 residues. The CDR3 DNA is TGTGCCAGTAGTATAGTTCATGGCAGGGAGAAAGATACGCAGTATTTT. Amino acids: CASSIVHGREKDTQYF.

Written as DNA, the CDR3 is TGTGCCACCCGTGGGATGGAGGACATTCAGTACTTC. Amino acids: CATRGMEDIQYF. This chain uses TRBV2 with TRBJ2-4; D might be TRBD2 (5 bases). The V end lost 10 bases, the J end lost 8 bases, and 15 bases lay between the germline ends. This CDR3 region has 12 residues. In germline, CDR1 is SNHLY, CDR2 FYNNEI.

This clonotype turned up a few times. V usage is TRBV7-9 and J usage is TRBJ1-2; tentatively, D is TRBD1 (5 bases). The germline CDR1 and CDR2 sequences are SEHNR and FQNEAQ (reference sequence). V was trimmed by 5 bases and J by 4 bases, leaving 17 bases between them. The CDR3 spans 15 residues. Written as DNA, the CDR3 is TGTGCCAGCAGCCCCGGGACCCTGAGAAGCTATGGCTACACCTTC. As protein: CASSPGTLRSYGYTF.

This chain joins TRBV29-1 and TRBJ1-2; D perhaps matches TRBD1 (5 bases). The V and J ends lost 6 bases and 6 bases respectively, with 11 bases between them. This CDR3 has 11 amino acids. Germline CDR1 and CDR2: SQVTM and ANQGSEA. The chain's CDR3 is CSVERRDGYTF. The CDR3 bases are TGCAGCGTGGAACGCAGGGATGGCTACACCTTC.

V gene TRBV19 combines with J gene TRBJ2-2; 8 bases fit TRBD2. With V trimmed by 4 bases and J by 5 bases, 12 bases remained unmatched. This CDR3 spans 17 amino acids. The germline V gene has CDR1 LNHDA and CDR2 SQIVND (reference sequence). The CDR3 bases are TGTGCCAGTAGTACCCAAGGGAAGCGGGGGATGACCGGGGAGCTGTTTTTT. Protein product: CASSTQGKRGMTGELFF.

This clonotype was observed many times. The rearrangement links TRBV10-3 to TRBJ2-3, with 10 bases identical to TRBD1. Germline V CDR1 and CDR2: ENHRY, SYGVKD. Unmatched junction bases numbered 7, after V lost 4 bases and J lost 3 bases. The CDR3 consists of 16 residues. The CDR3 bases are TGTGCCATCAGTGTCGGGGGACAGGGGTATACAGATACGCAGTATTTT. It specifies CAISVGGQGYTDTQYF.

The chain employs TRBV27 and TRBJ1-2, with 9 bases matching TRBD1. Germline V gene sequence: CDR1 MNHEY, CDR2 SMNVEV (reference sequence). The CDR3 loop spans 17 amino acids. V lost 7 bases and J lost 3; bases outside the gene matches: 15. CDR3 sequence (DNA): TGTGCCAGCACAACACGATTTAGGACAGGGGTGGACTATGGCTACACCTTC. It codes for CASTTRFRTGVDYGYTF.